The 9 T cell receptor beta chains given below trace back to one sample, sequenced in a study of control samples from healthy donors and cancer patients. The method was immunoSEQ multiplex PCR; TCRdb's version includes in-frame clones alone and lacks a portion of them. The sample has 60,000 to 85,000 clones, 80% to 95% seen once. Sequencing was performed on blood. Receptors were obtained from an older woman in good health.

The chain recombines TRBV3-1 (or the pseudogene TRBV3-2) with TRBJ2-1; D gene ambiguous. Germline CDR1 reads LGHDT; CDR2 reads YNNKEL (reference sequence). The ends were cut back, 4 bases at V and 0 bases at J, with 4 bases in the middle. CDR3 length equals 13 residues. In DNA form, the CDR3 reads TGTGCCAGCAGCCGTAACTCCTACAATGAGCAGTTCTTC. Protein product: CASSRNSYNEQFF.

The chain couples TRBV12-3 or TRBV12-4 to TRBJ1-1; 7 bases match TRBD1. J lost 0 bases, V lost 9 bases, and 4 bases had no gene match. This CDR3 is 13 amino acids long. The DNA for the CDR3 is TGTGCCAGTGGGGGACAGATGAACACTGAAGCTTTCTTT. This sequence encodes CASGGQMNTEAFF.

The chain carries TRBV30 and TRBJ1-1, with D possibly matching TRBD1 (6 bases). With 4 bases removed from V and 5 bases from J, the gap between germline ends came to 14 bases. Germline V gene lookup returns CDR1 GTSNPN and CDR2 SVGIG (reference sequence). The CDR3 totals 13 residues. CDR3 residues: CAWILGGWTEAFF. CDR3 in DNA: TGTGCCTGGATTCTAGGGGGTTGGACTGAAGCTTTCTTT.

CDR3 loop: CASSQSMRGDNEQFF. CDR3 nucleotides: TGTGCCAGCAGCCAGAGCATGCGGGGGGACAATGAGCAGTTCTTC. The rearrangement uses TRBV14 and TRBJ2-1; TRBD2 matches 8 bases. Germline V gene sequence: CDR1 SGHDN, CDR2 FVKESK. The trim removed 3 bases at V and 5 bases at J, leaving 6 bases unmatched. The CDR3 extends over 15 amino acids.

The chain carries TRBV21-1 and TRBJ2-5; TRBD1, as called in the table, went unchecked against the DNA. TRBV21-1 is listed as a pseudogene. The CDR3 consists of 19 residues. The CDR3 DNA reads TGTGCCAGCAGCAAAGAAGGGGGCGCGAAGGACAGGGAGGCTACGTCCCAGTACTTC. It specifies CASSKEGGAKDREATSQYF.

The CDR3 DNA follows: TGTGCCAGCAGTTTAACGAGCGGGACAGGGGCAGATACGCAGTATTTT. It encodes CASSLTSGTGADTQYF. The chain recombines TRBV28 with TRBJ2-3; 10 nucleotides agree with TRBD1. Germline V lookup: CDR1 MDHEN, CDR2 SYDVKM. The CDR3 is 16 residues long. The trim removed 2 bases at V and 4 bases at J, leaving 6 bases unmatched.

The chain employs TRBV4-2 and TRBJ2-7; 8 bases agree with TRBD2. Trimming cost V 4 bases and J 3 bases; bases outside gene matches: 14. In germline, CDR1 is LGHNA, CDR2 YNFKEQ. The CDR3 contains 17 residues. CDR3 loop: CASSLQSAGGAFYEQYF. CDR3 DNA sequence: TGTGCCAGCAGCCTCCAAAGCGCGGGAGGCGCTTTCTACGAGCAGTACTTC.

The genes are TRBV28 and TRBJ2-1, with D possibly being TRBD1 or TRBD2 (5 bases each). The germline CDR1 and CDR2 sequences are MDHEN and SYDVKM. V was pared by 2 bases and J by 7 bases, with 9 bases between. This CDR3 comprises 13 residues. The CDR3 loop reads CASSLMGVNEQFF. CDR3 nucleotides: TGTGCCAGCAGTTTAATGGGGGTGAATGAGCAGTTCTTC.

The rearrangement links TRBV2 to TRBJ2-4; a possible D gene is TRBD2 (5 bases). The V gene's germline CDR1 is SNHLY and CDR2 FYNNEI. V was trimmed by 7 bases and J by 0 bases, leaving 10 bases between them. This CDR3 is built from 14 residues. The CDR3, as DNA: TGTGCCAGCAAACCGGACTCAGCCAAAAACATTCAGTACTTC. Its translation is CASKPDSAKNIQYF.